One and the same sample provided the 23 T cell receptor beta chains below, sequenced in a study of blood T cell repertoires in COVID-19. Data came from immunoSEQ multiplex PCR; TCRdb stores just in-frame clones and leaves some out. The sample includes approximately 350,000 clones, more than 70% of them seen just once. Sequencing was carried out using peripheral blood. Source of these receptors: a woman aged 70-85 years with COVID-19, enrolled during active disease.

V and J are TRBV5-1 and TRBJ2-5, with 8 bases fitting TRBD2. Germline V lookup: CDR1 SGHRS, CDR2 YFSETQ. V trimming: 4 bases; J trimming: 3 bases; junction bases outside the gene matches: 5. The CDR3 is made up of 14 amino acids. CDR3 coding DNA: TGCGCCAGCAGCCGTTCCGGGGGGGAAGAGACCCAGTACTTC. Translated, it gives CASSRSGGEETQYF.

In regard to this clone: Additional DNA sequences in this sample encode the identical CDR3. The chain recombines TRBV30 with TRBJ2-7; no clear D. CDR1 and CDR2 from the germline V gene are GTSNPN and SVGIG (reference sequence). The CDR3 is 14 amino acids. V dropped 0 bases and J dropped 0 bases, with 9 bases sitting between them. CDR3 coding DNA: TGTGCCTGGAGTGTACAGTCTGGCTCCTACGAGCAGTACTTC. Residues: CAWSVQSGSYEQYF.

This clone has only one observation. The V call is TRBV11-1, the J call TRBJ2-1; D ambiguous. V was cut by 4 bases and J by 7 bases, with 11 bases left in between. Looked up from germline, CDR1 is SGHAT and CDR2 is FQDESV (reference sequence). CDR3 length equals 13 residues. The CDR3 coding sequence is TGTGCCAGCAGCTCATCACTTGTGAATGAGCAGTTCTTC. Translating it yields CASSSSLVNEQFF.

This chain links TRBV6-5 with TRBJ1-1, with TRBD1 identical over 7 bases. Losses at the gene ends were 8 bases for V and 5 bases for J; bases not matched to a gene: 5. CDR1 and CDR2 (germline): MNHEY, SVGAGI. The CDR3 is made up of 12 amino acids. CDR3 amino acids: CASRRGETEAFF. The CDR3 DNA follows: TGTGCCAGCCGCAGGGGGGAGACTGAAGCTTTCTTT.

The chain couples TRBV5-8 to TRBJ2-5, with D maybe TRBD2 (5 bases). CDR1 and CDR2 from the germline V gene are SGHTS and YDEGEE. The CDR3 contains 13 residues. V gave up 3 bases and J gave up 1 base, with 7 bases separating them. The CDR3 is CASSSRVQETQYF. The DNA for the CDR3 is TGTGCCAGCAGCTCGCGGGTCCAAGAGACCCAGTACTTC. Combining the CDR3 with reference TRBV5-8 and TRBJ2-5 gives the whole variable domain EAGVTQSPTHLIKTRGQQATLRCSPISGHTSVYWYQQALGLGLQFLLWYDEGEERNRGNFPPRFSGRQFPNYSSELNVNALELEDSALYLCASSSRVQETQYFGPGTRLLVL.

The chain couples TRBV11-2 to TRBJ2-5, with TRBD2 matching over 8 bases. CDR3 length: 14 amino acids. In germline, CDR1 is SGHAT, CDR2 FQNNGV. J was trimmed by 4 bases and V by 4 bases; bases with no gene match: 5. CDR3 nucleotides: TGTGCCAGCAGCTCCACGACTAGCGTAGAGACCCAGTACTTC. Its translation is CASSSTTSVETQYF.

This chain joins TRBV10-3 and TRBJ2-3, with 7 bases fitting TRBD1. V shed 5 bases, J shed 4 bases, and the junction held 6 bases outside the gene matches. CDR1 is ENHRY, CDR2 SYGVKD, per germline. The CDR3 consists of 14 residues. The CDR3 loop is CAISPQTGSDTQYF. DNA of the CDR3: TGTGCCATCAGTCCCCAGACAGGGTCAGATACGCAGTATTTT.

J is TRBJ2-7 and V is TRBV6-6; 7 bases line up with TRBD1. Looked up from germline, CDR1 is MNHNY and CDR2 is SVGAGI (reference sequence). The V gene end was trimmed by 6 bases and the J gene end by 2 bases; junction bases not matched to a gene: 4. CDR3 length: 13 amino acids. The CDR3 DNA reads as TGTGCCAGCAGCCGACAGGGTACCTACGAGCAGTACTTC. Translated, it gives CASSRQGTYEQYF.

This chain connects TRBV11-2 to TRBJ1-1; 7 bases match TRBD1. Germline assignment: CDR1 SGHAT and CDR2 FQNNGV. This CDR3 is 13 amino acids long. V trimming: 8 bases; J trimming: 6 bases; junction bases outside the gene matches: 9. As DNA, the CDR3 is TGTGCCAGCCGAACAGGGGCCTCCTCTGAAGCTTTCTTT. Its protein product is CASRTGASSEAFF.

The CDR3 spells CASSTTIQGADTEAFF. CDR3 sequence (DNA): TGTGCCAGCAGCACTACGATACAGGGGGCGGACACTGAAGCTTTCTTT. The chain has TRBV27 and TRBJ1-1; TRBD1 aligns across 9 bases. V was pared by 6 bases and J by 3 bases, with 11 bases of the junction left unmatched. Germline V CDR1 and CDR2: MNHEY, SMNVEV (reference sequence). The CDR3 totals 16 residues.

The chain uses TRBV24-1 and TRBJ1-2; TRBD1 is a possible D gene (6 bases). CDR3 length: 14 residues. The V gene lost 4 bases and the J gene lost 4 bases, with 12 bases spanning the gap. Germline V gene sequence: CDR1 KGHDR, CDR2 SFDVKD. CDR3 sequence (DNA): TGTGCCACCAGTGACCCCGGACAGATCTATGGCTACACCTTC. It specifies CATSDPGQIYGYTF.

This clone was seen only once. The chain links TRBV18 to TRBJ2-7, with D tentatively TRBD2 (6 bases). This CDR3 has 17 residues. CDR1 is KGHSH, CDR2 LQKENI, per germline. Trimming pared 1 base from V and 0 bases from J, leaving 16 bases between. CDR3 region: CASSPRRVGSISYEQYF. For the CDR3, the DNA is TGTGCCAGCTCACCACGGAGGGTCGGGTCCATCTCCTACGAGCAGTACTTC.

The chain employs TRBV5-1 and TRBJ1-1; maybe TRBD1 (5 bases). CDR3 length equals 18 residues. The V end lost 0 bases, the J end lost 3 bases, and 21 bases lay between the germline ends. CDR1 and CDR2 (germline): SGHRS, YFSETQ. CDR3 protein: CASSLGLGTLLGDTEAFF. CDR3 bases: TGCGCCAGCAGCTTGGGGCTGGGAACTCTCTTAGGGGACACTGAAGCTTTCTTT.

V is TRBV28 and J is TRBJ2-7; D remains ambiguous. The germline CDR1 and CDR2 sequences are MDHEN and SYDVKM. With 10 bases removed from V and 2 bases from J, the gap between germline ends came to 15 bases. CDR3 length equals 13 residues. The CDR3 coding sequence is TGTGCCACAACCCCGACATATACCTACGAGCAGTACTTC. Its protein is CATTPTYTYEQYF.

This chain connects TRBV2 to TRBJ2-1, with D possibly matching TRBD2 (5 bases). V was shortened by 7 bases and J by 7 bases, with 8 bases between the two germline ends. CDR1 is SNHLY, CDR2 FYNNEI, per germline. The CDR3 has 11 residues. The CDR3 coding sequence is TGTGCCAGCATTCGAGGGAATGAGCAGTTCTTC. Amino acid sequence: CASIRGNEQFF. Based on the CDR3 plus reference TRBV2 and TRBJ2-1, the full variable domain is EPEVTQTPSHQVTQMGQEVILRCVPISNHLYFYWYRQILGQKVEFLVSFYNNEISEKSEIFDDQFSVERPDGSNFTLKIRSTKLEDSAMYFCASIRGNEQFFGPGTRLTVL.

Comments on this clone: Compared with germline, one end of the junction differs, possibly owing to a read error. V usage is TRBV9 and J usage is TRBJ1-1; possibly TRBD1 for D (5 bases). Germline V gene data show CDR1 as SGDLS and CDR2 as YYNGEE. The CDR3 contains 13 residues. The CDR3 DNA reads as TGTGCCAGCAGCTCCGGGGGGAACACAGAAGCTTTCTTT. This translates into CASSSGGNTEAFF.

This chain links TRBV7-2 with TRBJ1-2; 10 bases agree with TRBD1. Per germline, CDR1 SGHTA and CDR2 FQGNSA. This CDR3 spans 13 amino acids. The ends lost 4 bases at V and 7 bases at J; junction bases unmatched: 3. CDR3 DNA sequence: TGTGCCAGCAGCTGGGGACAGGGGCGTGGCTACACCTTC. Translating gives CASSWGQGRGYTF.

This rearrangement joins TRBV6-2 or TRBV6-3 to TRBJ1-1; the D is unclear. Trimming left V 4 bases short and J 0 bases short, with 12 bases between. Germline values: CDR1 MNHEY, CDR2 SVGEGT. This CDR3 contains 15 residues. The chain's CDR3 is CASSSLGGMNTEAFF. CDR3 DNA: TGTGCCAGCAGTTCCCTCGGCGGGATGAACACTGAAGCTTTCTTT.

The gene calls are TRBV11-2 and TRBJ2-7; D may be TRBD2 (5 bases). In germline, CDR1 is SGHAT, CDR2 FQNNGV. The CDR3 length is 15 residues. The V and J ends lost 0 bases and 0 bases respectively, with 9 bases between them. The CDR3 region has the DNA TGTGCCAGCAGCTTAGAGAGGGCCAGCTCCTACGAGCAGTACTTC. This codes for CASSLERASSYEQYF.

This chain uses TRBV12-5 with TRBJ1-4; D gene uncertain. Germline loops: CDR1 LGHNT, CDR2 FRNRAP. V was shortened by 10 bases and J by 1 base, with 10 bases between the two germline ends. The CDR3 totals 13 residues. The CDR3 loop is CATLIRTNEKLFF. Here the CDR3 DNA reads TGTGCTACCCTGATTAGAACTAATGAAAAACTGTTTTTT.

This rearrangement joins TRBV7-2 to TRBJ2-7; D may be TRBD1 (5 bases). The germline CDR1 and CDR2 sequences are SGHTA and FQGNSA. V lost 5 bases, J lost 4 bases, and 12 bases lay in between. The CDR3 runs 13 residues. CDR3 in amino acids: CASSITQGYEQYF. DNA for the CDR3: TGTGCCAGCAGCATCACCCAGGGATACGAGCAGTACTTC. Complete variable domain (other parts from reference TRBV7-2 and TRBJ2-7): GAGVSQSPSNKVTEKGKDVELRCDPISGHTALYWYRQSLGQGLEFLIYFQGNSAPDKSGLPSDRFSAERTGGSVSTLTIQRTQQEDSAVYLCASSITQGYEQYFGPGTRLTVT.

V and J are TRBV10-2 and TRBJ2-7; TRBD1 might be the D (6 bases). CDR1 WSHSY and CDR2 SAAADI come from the germline V gene. The CDR3 extends over 12 amino acids. The V end was cut by 7 bases, the J end by 3 bases, with 10 bases between. The CDR3 DNA sequence: TGCGCCAGCATGACACAGGGCTACGAGCAGTACTTC. Protein: CASMTQGYEQYF.

This chain links TRBV5-1 with TRBJ1-2, with 7 bases that match TRBD1. CDR1 and CDR2 from the germline V gene are SGHRS and YFSETQ. CDR3 length: 12 residues. Trimming cost V 8 bases and J 5 bases; bases outside gene matches: 6. The CDR3 sequence: CARSQGGYGYTF. In DNA form, the CDR3 reads TGCGCCAGATCTCAGGGGGGATATGGCTACACCTTC.